Listed below are T cell receptor beta chains from one sample, sequenced in a study of T cells in localized non-small cell lung cancer. Profiled with immunoSEQ multiplex PCR; TCRdb holds only in-frame clones, not every one. The sample records 1,700 or so clones, about 19% being singletons. Sequences were derived from lung tumor tissue, sampled before any cancer treatment. The receptors shown here come from a man aged 35 to 70 with stage III lung adenocarcinoma. CDR3s include the opening cysteine and the closing phenylalanine or tryptophan. Fields, in order: clone size, CDR3 length, V gene, J gene, D gene, CDR3 DNA, CDR3 protein. The D gene is left open where the match is weak. The size entry is marked missing in some rows and otherwise reads once, few, many or a size class.

clone size: medium-sized
CDR3 length: 15
V gene: TRBV11-3
J gene: TRBJ2-5
D gene: TRBD2
CDR3 DNA: TGTGCCAGCAGCCGCGGACTAGCGGGTGGGGAGACCCAGTACTTC
CDR3 protein: CASSRGLAGGETQYF

clone size: -
CDR3 length: 15
V gene: TRBV9
J gene: TRBJ2-1
D gene: -
CDR3 DNA: TGTGCCAGTACTCGAGCAGCGAGGGGCAACAATGAGCAGTTCTTC
CDR3 protein: CASTRAARGNNEQFF

clone size: -
CDR3 length: 12
V gene: TRBV6-8
J gene: TRBJ2-1
D gene: -
CDR3 DNA: TGTGCCAGCAGTTCCCCTTACAATGAGCAGTTCTTC
CDR3 protein: CASSSPYNEQFF

clone size: -
CDR3 length: 16
V gene: TRBV11-3
J gene: TRBJ1-4
D gene: -
CDR3 DNA: TGTGCCAGCAGCGCGTGGGGGGACTTTACTGGGGAAAAACTGTTTTTT
CDR3 protein: CASSAWGDFTGEKLFF

clone size: large
CDR3 length: 16
V gene: TRBV11-3
J gene: TRBJ2-3
D gene: -
CDR3 DNA: TGTGCCAGCAGTCATCGCAGGGCCTCAAGCACAGATACGCAGTATTTT
CDR3 protein: CASSHRRASSTDTQYF

clone size: -
CDR3 length: 16
V gene: TRBV18
J gene: TRBJ2-2
D gene: TRBD2
CDR3 DNA: TGTGCCAGCTCACCACCTAGCGGGGGGAACACCGGGGAGCTGTTTTTT
CDR3 protein: CASSPPSGGNTGELFF

clone size: -
CDR3 length: 14
V gene: TRBV19
J gene: TRBJ2-7
D gene: -
CDR3 DNA: TGTGCCAGTATGAATACAGACAACTCCTACGAGCAGTACTTC
CDR3 protein: CASMNTDNSYEQYF

clone size: -
CDR3 length: 18
V gene: TRBV14
J gene: TRBJ2-1
D gene: -
CDR3 DNA: TGTGCCAGCAGCCAAGGCCCCGTGGGGGGTCCTCTCTACAATGAGCAGTTCTTC
CDR3 protein: CASSQGPVGGPLYNEQFF

clone size: few
CDR3 length: 14
V gene: TRBV11-3
J gene: TRBJ2-1
D gene: TRBD2
CDR3 DNA: TGTGCCAGCAGTTCGGGACTAGCGGACAATGAGCAGTTCTTC
CDR3 protein: CASSSGLADNEQFF

clone size: -
CDR3 length: 17
V gene: TRBV19
J gene: TRBJ2-7
D gene: -
CDR3 DNA: TGTGCCAGTAGTATTCGCGGGACCGGCATTGGATTGGAAGAGCAGTACTTC
CDR3 protein: CASSIRGTGIGLEEQYF

clone size: few
CDR3 length: 13
V gene: TRBV28
J gene: TRBJ1-2
D gene: -
CDR3 DNA: TGTGCCAGCAGTGCCCCGGGGTACTATGGCTACACCTTC
CDR3 protein: CASSAPGYYGYTF

clone size: few
CDR3 length: 16
V gene: TRBV11-3
J gene: TRBJ2-7
D gene: TRBD1
CDR3 DNA: TGTGCCAGCAGCGTGAACCGGGACAGGGGGTTCTACGAGCAGTACTTC
CDR3 protein: CASSVNRDRGFYEQYF

clone size: few
CDR3 length: 14
V gene: TRBV28
J gene: TRBJ2-1
D gene: -
CDR3 DNA: TGTGCCAGCAGAATGGGGACTCGGTACAATGAGCAGTTCTTC
CDR3 protein: CASRMGTRYNEQFF

clone size: large
CDR3 length: 16
V gene: TRBV11-3
J gene: TRBJ2-7
D gene: TRBD1
CDR3 DNA: TGTGCCAGCAGCCCGCCGTCGGGACAGAGGGCCTACGAGCAGTACTTC
CDR3 protein: CASSPPSGQRAYEQYF

clone size: few
CDR3 length: 12
V gene: TRBV9
J gene: TRBJ1-1
D gene: -
CDR3 DNA: TGTGCCAGCAGTGCAGGGTGGACTGAAGCTTTCTTT
CDR3 protein: CASSAGWTEAFF

clone size: few
CDR3 length: 16
V gene: TRBV6-8
J gene: TRBJ1-1
D gene: -
CDR3 DNA: TGTGCCAGCAGTTACTCGTCGACAGTTCTGGACACTGAAGCTTTCTTT
CDR3 protein: CASSYSSTVLDTEAFF

clone size: -
CDR3 length: 16
V gene: TRBV28
J gene: TRBJ1-1
D gene: -
CDR3 DNA: TGTGCCAGCAGTTTCCCCCCGGGGAGAGAGAACACTGAAGCTTTCTTT
CDR3 protein: CASSFPPGRENTEAFF

clone size: few
CDR3 length: 15
V gene: TRBV11-3
J gene: TRBJ1-2
D gene: TRBD1
CDR3 DNA: TGTGCCAGCAGCTTGGATCCGGGACAGAACTATGGCTACACCTTC
CDR3 protein: CASSLDPGQNYGYTF

clone size: -
CDR3 length: 14
V gene: TRBV19
J gene: TRBJ1-2
D gene: TRBD1
CDR3 DNA: TGTGCCAGTACCCCAGACAGGGTAGGGTATGGCTACACCTTC
CDR3 protein: CASTPDRVGYGYTF

clone size: -
CDR3 length: 15
V gene: TRBV9
J gene: TRBJ2-6
D gene: -
CDR3 DNA: TGTGCCAGCAGTGAAGAGGCAATCGAGGCCAACGTCCTGACTTTC
CDR3 protein: CASSEEAIEANVLTF

clone size: few
CDR3 length: 14
V gene: TRBV28
J gene: TRBJ2-5
D gene: -
CDR3 DNA: TGTGCCAGCAGTTTAGCGGACAGTCAAGAGACCCAGTACTTC
CDR3 protein: CASSLADSQETQYF

clone size: -
CDR3 length: 13
V gene: TRBV6-8
J gene: TRBJ2-5
D gene: TRBD1
CDR3 DNA: TGTGCCAGCAGCGACAGGGGGCTGGAGACCCAGTACTTC
CDR3 protein: CASSDRGLETQYF

clone size: -
CDR3 length: 13
V gene: TRBV28
J gene: TRBJ2-7
D gene: -
CDR3 DNA: TGTGCCAGCAGTTTGGGGGATTACTACGAGCAGTACTTC
CDR3 protein: CASSLGDYYEQYF

clone size: -
CDR3 length: 15
V gene: TRBV19
J gene: TRBJ1-5
D gene: -
CDR3 DNA: TGTGCCAGTAGTATAGACCCCGGGGGCGTTCAGCCCCAGCATTTT
CDR3 protein: CASSIDPGGVQPQHF

clone size: once
CDR3 length: 17
V gene: TRBV5-1
J gene: TRBJ1-4
D gene: TRBD1
CDR3 DNA: TGCGCCAGCAGCTTGGCCGTGGGACAGGCAACTAATGAAAAACTGTTTTTT
CDR3 protein: CASSLAVGQATNEKLFF

clone size: -
CDR3 length: 14
V gene: TRBV1
J gene: TRBJ2-7
D gene: -
CDR3 DNA: TGCGCCAGCAGCCAGGGTCGACAGCTCTACGAGCAGTACTTC
CDR3 protein: CASSQGRQLYEQYF

clone size: -
CDR3 length: 16
V gene: TRBV6-8
J gene: TRBJ1-5
D gene: -
CDR3 DNA: TGTGCCAGCAGTGCCGTGGGGGGGTTAGGCAATCAGCCCCAGCATTTT
CDR3 protein: CASSAVGGLGNQPQHF

clone size: -
CDR3 length: 15
V gene: TRBV9
J gene: TRBJ2-4
D gene: -
CDR3 DNA: TGTGCCAGCAGCGTAGGAGGGACCGGAGAAAACATTCAGTACTTC
CDR3 protein: CASSVGGTGENIQYF

clone size: -
CDR3 length: 15
V gene: TRBV5-1
J gene: TRBJ1-1
D gene: TRBD1
CDR3 DNA: TGCGCCAGCAGCGGGAGGGCAGGGGGGGACACTGAAGCTTTCTTT
CDR3 protein: CASSGRAGGDTEAFF

clone size: -
CDR3 length: 14
V gene: TRBV9
J gene: TRBJ1-2
D gene: -
CDR3 DNA: TGTGCCAGCAGCGTGCTGGAGAGGGGCTATGGCTACACCTTC
CDR3 protein: CASSVLERGYGYTF

clone size: -
CDR3 length: 15
V gene: TRBV9
J gene: TRBJ2-2
D gene: -
CDR3 DNA: TGTGCCAGCAGCCCCGGGGACTCCTACACCGGGGAGCTGTTTTTT
CDR3 protein: CASSPGDSYTGELFF

clone size: -
CDR3 length: 12
V gene: TRBV19
J gene: TRBJ2-3
D gene: -
CDR3 DNA: TGTGCCAGTAGTCGACTAGCAGATACGCAGTATTTT
CDR3 protein: CASSRLADTQYF

clone size: -
CDR3 length: 14
V gene: TRBV29-1
J gene: TRBJ2-2
D gene: TRBD1
CDR3 DNA: TGCAGCGGGACGACAGGGGTGAACACCGGGGAGCTGTTTTTT
CDR3 protein: CSGTTGVNTGELFF

clone size: few
CDR3 length: 15
V gene: TRBV5-1
J gene: TRBJ2-1
D gene: -
CDR3 DNA: TGCGCCAGCAGCTTGGGGGGTACAGGGTTTATTGAGCAGTTCTTC
CDR3 protein: CASSLGGTGFIEQFF

clone size: medium-sized
CDR3 length: 12
V gene: TRBV6-8
J gene: TRBJ2-1
D gene: -
CDR3 DNA: TGTGCCAGCAGTCCGAGGCACAATGAGCAGTTCTTC
CDR3 protein: CASSPRHNEQFF

clone size: -
CDR3 length: 13
V gene: TRBV6-8
J gene: TRBJ2-1
D gene: -
CDR3 DNA: TGTGCCGGCAGTAGTCAGGGGATCAATGAGCAGTTCTTC
CDR3 protein: CAGSSQGINEQFF

clone size: -
CDR3 length: 13
V gene: TRBV6-8
J gene: TRBJ1-4
D gene: TRBD1
CDR3 DNA: TGTGCCACCAATGACAGGGGAGTTGAAAAACTGTTTTTT
CDR3 protein: CATNDRGVEKLFF

clone size: -
CDR3 length: 15
V gene: TRBV7-2
J gene: TRBJ1-5
D gene: -
CDR3 DNA: TGTGCCAGCAGCCTCCTTACAGGGTCCCGTCAGCCCCAGCATTTT
CDR3 protein: CASSLLTGSRQPQHF

clone size: few
CDR3 length: 14
V gene: TRBV18
J gene: TRBJ2-5
D gene: -
CDR3 DNA: TGTGCCAGCTCACTCCCGGTCAGGGAAGAGACCCAGTACTTC
CDR3 protein: CASSLPVREETQYF

clone size: few
CDR3 length: 16
V gene: TRBV11-3
J gene: TRBJ2-2
D gene: TRBD1
CDR3 DNA: TGTGCCAGCAGACAAGGGGACAGGGTATACACCGGGGAGCTGTTTTTT
CDR3 protein: CASRQGDRVYTGELFF

clone size: -
CDR3 length: 15
V gene: TRBV19
J gene: TRBJ2-5
D gene: -
CDR3 DNA: TGTGCCAGTAGTCCCTCAATGGGGGGCTTGGAGACCCAGTACTTC
CDR3 protein: CASSPSMGGLETQYF

clone size: -
CDR3 length: 15
V gene: TRBV6-1
J gene: TRBJ1-2
D gene: TRBD1
CDR3 DNA: TGTGCCAGCAGTGAAGACAGGGGGACCCTCTATGGCTACACCTTC
CDR3 protein: CASSEDRGTLYGYTF